Listed below are T cell receptor beta chains from one sample, sequenced in a study of Tregs in tolerant kidney transplant recipients. Assay: immunoSEQ multiplex PCR; the TCRdb copy retains only in-frame clones and omits some. The table lists fewer than 100,000 clones, approximately 89% of them singletons. The source was Tregs from blood, collected before the transplant. The receptors shown here come from a human donor who received a combined kidney and bone marrow transplant. CDR3s include the opening cysteine and the closing phenylalanine or tryptophan. The D gene is left open where the match is weak. Size is omitted from some rows. Given values are once, few, many or a class for expanded clones.

size: NA; D: NA; V: TRBV18; J: TRBJ1-4; DNA: TGTACCAGCTCACCATTGCGTGGTGAAAAACTGTTTTTT; CDR3: CTSSPLRGEKLFF
size: NA; D: NA; V: TRBV9; J: TRBJ2-7; DNA: TGTGCCTTACAAAGGAGGACCTACGAGCAGTACTTC; CDR3: CALQRRTYEQYF
size: NA; D: TRBD2; V: TRBV5-1; J: TRBJ2-1; DNA: TGCGCCAGCAGCTTCTTTAGCGGGAGGGCCAGGAATGAGCAGTTCTTC; CDR3: CASSFFSGRARNEQFF
size: NA; D: TRBD2; V: TRBV7-2; J: TRBJ2-3; DNA: TGTGCCAGCAGCCGGGACTACCGCACAGATACGCAGTATTTT; CDR3: CASSRDYRTDTQYF
size: NA; D: NA; V: TRBV11-1; J: TRBJ1-4; DNA: TGTGCCAGCAGCTTAGATTTCGGGCTCGCCGAGGAAAAACTGTTTTTT; CDR3: CASSLDFGLAEEKLFF
size: NA; D: NA; V: TRBV6-1; J: TRBJ2-7; DNA: TGTGCCAGTAAGATCGGGACGGGAAGCTACGAGCAGTACTTC; CDR3: CASKIGTGSYEQYF
size: NA; D: NA; V: TRBV5-1; J: TRBJ2-7; DNA: TGCGCCAGCAGCTCGGGACAAGCCTCTTCCGAGCAGTACTTC; CDR3: CASSSGQASSEQYF
size: few; D: TRBD1; V: TRBV28; J: TRBJ2-2; DNA: TGTGCCAGCACCCAAGGGAGACAGGGAATTTTCACCGGGGAGCTGTTTTTT; CDR3: CASTQGRQGIFTGELFF
size: NA; D: NA; V: TRBV28; J: TRBJ2-3; DNA: TGTGCCAGCAGTTCAGGCCAGGGAAGAACGCAGTATTTT; CDR3: CASSSGQGRTQYF
size: NA; D: NA; V: TRBV5-4; J: TRBJ1-1; DNA: TGTGCCAGCAGCTTGGAACTAAGCACTGAAGCTTTCTTT; CDR3: CASSLELSTEAFF
size: NA; D: TRBD1; V: TRBV5-1; J: TRBJ1-4; DNA: TGCGCCAGCAGTTGGACAGGGGGCAATGAAAAACTGTTTTTT; CDR3: CASSWTGGNEKLFF
size: NA; D: NA; V: TRBV21-1; J: TRBJ1-6; DNA: TGTGCCAGCAGCACCTTGACAGGGATGGAATCACCCCTCCACTTT; CDR3: CASSTLTGMESPLHF
size: NA; D: NA; V: TRBV14; J: TRBJ2-7; DNA: TGTGCCAGCAGCCTGAGGGGAATTGGAGAGCAGTACTTC; CDR3: CASSLRGIGEQYF
size: NA; D: TRBD1; V: TRBV28; J: TRBJ2-5; DNA: TGTGCCAGCACCCAAGGACAGGAACAAGAGACCCAGTACTTC; CDR3: CASTQGQEQETQYF
size: NA; D: TRBD2; V: TRBV30; J: TRBJ2-4; DNA: TGTGCCTGGAGTGTAGGGAGGCCAGGGAGGGAGAAAAACATTCAGTACTTC; CDR3: CAWSVGRPGREKNIQYF
size: NA; D: TRBD1; V: TRBV29-1; J: TRBJ2-1; DNA: TGCAGCAGGGACAGCGTGAACAATGAGCAGTTCTTC; CDR3: CSRDSVNNEQFF
size: NA; D: TRBD2; V: TRBV4-3; J: TRBJ2-7; DNA: TGCGCCAGCAGCCAAGAGCCTAGCGGGACCTACGAGCAGTACTTC; CDR3: CASSQEPSGTYEQYF
size: NA; D: TRBD2; V: TRBV6-5; J: TRBJ2-7; DNA: TGTGCCAGCAGTCTCGTAGCGGGAGGGCCCCACGAGCAGTACTTC; CDR3: CASSLVAGGPHEQYF
size: once; D: TRBD1; V: TRBV7-2; J: TRBJ1-1; DNA: TGTGCCAGCAGGCAACAGGGGGCAAACACTGAAGCTTTCTTT; CDR3: CASRQQGANTEAFF
size: NA; D: NA; V: TRBV11-3; J: TRBJ2-2; DNA: TGTGCCAGCAGCCTAGGCACCGGGGAGCTGTTTTTT; CDR3: CASSLGTGELFF
size: NA; D: NA; V: TRBV25-1; J: TRBJ2-3; DNA: TGTGCCAGCAGTGAATTTCGAGCGGATAGCACAGATACGCAGTATTTT; CDR3: CASSEFRADSTDTQYF
size: NA; D: NA; V: TRBV19; J: TRBJ1-3; DNA: TGTGCCAGTAATCCAACAGGGTACTCTGGAAACACCATATATTTT; CDR3: CASNPTGYSGNTIYF
size: once; D: NA; V: TRBV5-5; J: TRBJ1-2; DNA: TGTGCCAGCAGCTGGGCCTATAGGGCCGGTAACTATGGCTACACCTTC; CDR3: CASSWAYRAGNYGYTF
size: NA; D: NA; V: TRBV6-1; J: TRBJ1-2; DNA: TGTGCCAGCATTGGGTTAGATGGCTACACCTTC; CDR3: CASIGLDGYTF
size: NA; D: TRBD1; V: TRBV5-1; J: TRBJ2-7; DNA: TGCGCCAGCAGCCGGACAGGGTTCCACGAGCAGTACTTC; CDR3: CASSRTGFHEQYF
size: NA; D: NA; V: TRBV2; J: TRBJ1-3; DNA: TGTGCCAGCAGTGAAGAGGGGTTGTTGGGAAACACCATATATTTT; CDR3: CASSEEGLLGNTIYF
size: once; D: TRBD1; V: TRBV5-6; J: TRBJ1-2; DNA: TGTGCCAGCAGCTTGGACAGGGGATACTATGGCTACACCTTC; CDR3: CASSLDRGYYGYTF
size: NA; D: TRBD1; V: TRBV29-1; J: TRBJ2-7; DNA: TGCAGCGTTGTGAAGGACAGGGCCTACGAGCAGTACTTC; CDR3: CSVVKDRAYEQYF
size: NA; D: NA; V: TRBV9; J: TRBJ2-5; DNA: TGTGCCAGCAGCGCGATCAGTGGGCAAGAGACCCAGTACTTC; CDR3: CASSAISGQETQYF
size: NA; D: NA; V: TRBV19; J: TRBJ1-1; DNA: TGTGCCAGTAGTATAGAACGTCAGAACACTGAAGCTTTCTTT; CDR3: CASSIERQNTEAFF
size: NA; D: NA; V: TRBV5-1; J: TRBJ1-1; DNA: TGCGCCAGCAGCTTGAATACGAACACTGAAGCTTTCTTT; CDR3: CASSLNTNTEAFF
size: NA; D: TRBD2; V: TRBV5-1; J: TRBJ2-1; DNA: TGCGCCAGCAGCTGGGGGACTAGCGGGAGAGGATACAATGAGCAGTTCTTC; CDR3: CASSWGTSGRGYNEQFF
size: NA; D: NA; V: TRBV9; J: TRBJ2-7; DNA: TGTGCCAGCAGCCCATGGGAGGACAGGTCCTACGAGCAGTACTTC; CDR3: CASSPWEDRSYEQYF
size: NA; D: NA; V: TRBV27; J: TRBJ2-7; DNA: TGTGCCAGCAGTTTAAGGCGGAAATCCTCCTACGAGCAGTACTTC; CDR3: CASSLRRKSSYEQYF
size: NA; D: TRBD1; V: TRBV30; J: TRBJ1-1; DNA: TGTGCCTGGAGTCCTTGGACAGGGGACACTGAAGCTTTCTTT; CDR3: CAWSPWTGDTEAFF
size: NA; D: TRBD1; V: TRBV30; J: TRBJ1-5; DNA: TGTGCCTGGGGACAGGGCGATTTTCAGCCCCAGCATTTT; CDR3: CAWGQGDFQPQHF
size: NA; D: NA; V: TRBV10-3; J: TRBJ1-4; DNA: TGTGCCACGGGGGGTTCGGGGAACGAAAAACTGTTTTTT; CDR3: CATGGSGNEKLFF
size: NA; D: TRBD1; V: TRBV14; J: TRBJ2-2; DNA: TGTGCCAGCAGCCCGGGACAGGGTTCCACCGGGGAGCTGTTTTTT; CDR3: CASSPGQGSTGELFF
size: NA; D: NA; V: TRBV5-1; J: TRBJ2-3; DNA: TGCGCCAGCAGCCGGGTGAACCCTAGCACAGATACGCAGTATTTT; CDR3: CASSRVNPSTDTQYF
size: NA; D: NA; V: TRBV27; J: TRBJ2-7; DNA: TGTGCCAGCACCCGAGGTCTCGGTGAGCAGTACTTC; CDR3: CASTRGLGEQYF
size: NA; D: TRBD1; V: TRBV19; J: TRBJ2-7; DNA: TGTGCCAGTAGTATAGATTTAGGGACAGCCAACTCCTACGAGCAGTACTTC; CDR3: CASSIDLGTANSYEQYF
size: NA; D: TRBD1; V: TRBV6-1; J: TRBJ1-6; DNA: TGTGCCAGCAGTCAGACAGGGGTGGGCAATTCACCCCTCCACTTT; CDR3: CASSQTGVGNSPLHF
size: NA; D: NA; V: TRBV18; J: TRBJ2-3; DNA: TGTGCCAGCTCCCGCAGTCAGGACGGCTCTAGCACAGATACGCAGTATTTT; CDR3: CASSRSQDGSSTDTQYF
size: few; D: NA; V: TRBV10-3; J: TRBJ1-3; DNA: TGTGCCACCGCTGTTCGGACAAGCTCTGGAAACACCATATATTTT; CDR3: CATAVRTSSGNTIYF
size: NA; D: NA; V: TRBV2; J: TRBJ1-5; DNA: TGTGCTAGCAGTGTGGGGGAAGTGCAGCCCCAGCATTTT; CDR3: CASSVGEVQPQHF
size: NA; D: NA; V: TRBV27; J: TRBJ1-2; DNA: TGTGCCAGCAGTCGGCCCTTAGAGGGGGTTGTCCAACGACTTAACTATGGCTACACCTTC; CDR3: CASSRPLEGVVQRLNYGYTF
size: NA; D: NA; V: TRBV7-2; J: TRBJ2-1; DNA: TGTGCCAGCAGCTTACAGGGGATGGGTTTCAATGAGCAGTTCTTC; CDR3: CASSLQGMGFNEQFF
size: NA; D: NA; V: TRBV4-1; J: TRBJ2-7; DNA: TGCGCCAGCAGCCAAGAGAGGCGAAGGTTCTCCTACGAGCAGTACTTC; CDR3: CASSQERRRFSYEQYF
size: once; D: TRBD2; V: TRBV29-1; J: TRBJ2-4; DNA: TGCAGCGCCGGAAGGGCTAGCGGGCCTTCCTTTGTAGCCAAAAACATTCAGTACTTC; CDR3: CSAGRASGPSFVAKNIQYF
size: NA; D: NA; V: TRBV4-2; J: TRBJ2-1; DNA: TGTGCCAGCAGCCGATCCCGTCTAGGGGGGAGGCGGAATGAGCAGTTCTTC; CDR3: CASSRSRLGGRRNEQFF
size: NA; D: NA; V: TRBV5-1; J: TRBJ1-2; DNA: TGCGCCAGCAGCTTGGGGGGCTCCGACTATGGCTACACCTTC; CDR3: CASSLGGSDYGYTF
size: NA; D: NA; V: TRBV29-1; J: TRBJ1-1; DNA: TGCAGCGTTGATTTAAGGCTGAACACTGAAGCTTTCTTT; CDR3: CSVDLRLNTEAFF
size: once; D: NA; V: TRBV6-1; J: TRBJ1-3; DNA: TGTGCCAGCAGCGGAGGGCCCGGAAACACCATATATTTT; CDR3: CASSGGPGNTIYF
size: NA; D: NA; V: TRBV30; J: TRBJ1-4; DNA: TGTGCCTGGAGTCCTCCGAGGATCACTAATGAAAAACTGTTTTTT; CDR3: CAWSPPRITNEKLFF
size: NA; D: NA; V: TRBV28; J: TRBJ2-5; DNA: TGTGCCAGCAGTTTAGGGGGACGAGAGACCCAGTACTTC; CDR3: CASSLGGRETQYF
size: NA; D: NA; V: TRBV9; J: TRBJ1-5; DNA: TGTGCCAGCAGCGTAGGACCAGGGTTGAATCAGCCCCAGCATTTT; CDR3: CASSVGPGLNQPQHF